This is a list of T cell receptor beta chains from one sample in a study of shared clonotypes between healthy human individuals. Produced via immunoSEQ multiplex PCR; TCRdb's table is partial and in-frame only. The data contain roughly 1 million clones, 70% to 80% of them singletons. The sample comprised memory CD4+ T cells sorted from blood. Every receptor here comes from a man in his late teens or twenties in good health. CDR3s include the opening cysteine and the closing phenylalanine or tryptophan. The D gene is left open where the match is weak. Some rows have no size entry. The others give once, few or many, or a class for an expanded clone.

>-|TRBJ1-1|-|TRBV2
TGTGCCAGTAAGGTGAACACTGAAGCTTTCTTT
CASKVNTEAFF
>once|TRBJ2-3|TRBD1|TRBV14
TGTGCCAGTTCGGACAGGGGAATCACAGATACGCAGTATTTT
CASSDRGITDTQYF
>-|TRBJ1-6|-|TRBV30
TGTGCCTGGAGTGTATCTCGCCAGGGGAGTTCACCCCTCCACTTT
CAWSVSRQGSSPLHF
>-|TRBJ1-6|-|TRBV2
TGTGCCAGCAGTGATATCCGACAGACATATAATTCACCCCTCCACTTT
CASSDIRQTYNSPLHF
>-|TRBJ1-1|-|TRBV14
TGTGCCAGCAGCCAATCTGTAAACACTGAAGCTTTCTTT
CASSQSVNTEAFF
>-|TRBJ2-6|-|TRBV7-9
TGTGCCAGCAGTTCCGAAACAGGCTCTGGGGCCAACGTCCTGACTTTC
CASSSETGSGANVLTF
>once|TRBJ2-1|TRBD2|TRBV28
TGTGCCAGCAGTCCCCCCCTAGCGGGGGGTGACAATGAGCAGTTCTTC
CASSPPLAGGDNEQFF
>-|TRBJ1-3|-|TRBV6-6
TGTGCCAGCAGTCGCATGACATCTAACTCTGGAAACACCATATATTTT
CASSRMTSNSGNTIYF
>-|TRBJ2-3|TRBD2|TRBV29-1
TGCAGCGTGCGGACTAGCGGGATTACAGATACGCAGTATTTT
CSVRTSGITDTQYF
>-|TRBJ2-7|-|TRBV7-2
TGTGCCAGCAGCTTAGGAGGGGGATCCGAGCAGTACTTC
CASSLGGGSEQYF
>-|TRBJ2-4|-|TRBV19
TGTGCCAGTAGTATAGACCCGGCAGGGTTGAACATTCAGTACTTC
CASSIDPAGLNIQYF
>few|TRBJ2-1|TRBD1|TRBV7-3
TGTGCCAGCAGCCAGGGACAGGGGGCCTACAATGAGCAGTTCTTC
CASSQGQGAYNEQFF
>-|TRBJ2-1|TRBD2|TRBV4-1
TGCGCCAGCAGCACCCGAAGAGGCGGGGGTTTCTACAATGAGCAGTTCTTC
CASSTRRGGGFYNEQFF
>-|TRBJ2-5|TRBD1|TRBV29-1
TGCAGCGTTGAAGATGGAAACAGGGGAATAGAGACCCAGTACTTC
CSVEDGNRGIETQYF
>-|TRBJ2-7|-|TRBV18
TGTGCCAGCTCACCGCCCGAGGGCACGGAGAACTCCTACGAGCAGTACTTC
CASSPPEGTENSYEQYF
>-|TRBJ1-6|-|TRBV4-3
TGCGCCAGCAGCCAAGCAGGGTTCGATTCACCCCTCCACTTT
CASSQAGFDSPLHF
>few|TRBJ1-4|-|TRBV7-9
TGTGCCAGCAGCTTATCTTCCCAGGGCAGGGAAAAACTGTTTTTT
CASSLSSQGREKLFF
>-|TRBJ2-7|TRBD1|TRBV11-2
TGTGCCAGCAGCACGGACAGGGGCTACGAGCAGTACTTC
CASSTDRGYEQYF
>once|TRBJ2-3|-|TRBV7-8
TGTGCCAGCAGCCCTCAGGGCGGCGTTACGCAGTATTTT
CASSPQGGVTQYF
>-|TRBJ2-5|TRBD2|TRBV6-4
TGTGCCAGCGGGGGGGAACAAGAGACCCAGTACTTC
CASGGEQETQYF
>-|TRBJ1-1|-|TRBV5-8
TGTGCCAGCAGCTTAAGAGGGGTAGCCACTGAAGCTTTCTTT
CASSLRGVATEAFF
>-|TRBJ2-3|TRBD1|TRBV18
TGTGCCAGCTCACCTGGGACAGGGTTCGCAGATACGCAGTATTTT
CASSPGTGFADTQYF
>-|TRBJ2-3|TRBD2|TRBV4-3
TGCGCCAGCAGCCAAGATAGAGCGGGGTGGTTGGATACGCAGTATTTT
CASSQDRAGWLDTQYF
>-|TRBJ1-2|-|TRBV28
TGTGCCAGCAGTTTCCTCGGCAGGGTGGAAGCCGGCTACACCTTC
CASSFLGRVEAGYTF
>-|TRBJ2-5|-|TRBV5-1
TGCGCCAGCAGCCCGGCTATCGGGGACCCCTGGAACTTC
CASSPAIGDPWNF
>-|TRBJ2-7|TRBD1|TRBV28
TGTGCCAGCAGTCCGACAGGGCGAGAGCAGTACTTC
CASSPTGREQYF
>-|TRBJ1-4|-|TRBV5-4
TGTGCCAGCAGCCCTGGGTCGCCCGCAACTAATGAAAAACTGTTTTTT
CASSPGSPATNEKLFF
>-|TRBJ2-3|TRBD1|TRBV27
TGTGCCAGCAGTTTATGGGGACAGAGGGATACGCAGTATTTT
CASSLWGQRDTQYF
>-|TRBJ1-2|-|TRBV28
TGTGCCAGCACCTCACAGGGTATAGGTGGCTACACCTTC
CASTSQGIGGYTF
>-|TRBJ1-1|-|TRBV27
TGTGCCAGCAGTTTATCTTCCACAGGGCGGGACACTGAAGCTTTCTTT
CASSLSSTGRDTEAFF
>-|TRBJ1-2|TRBD1|TRBV5-8
TGTGCCAGCAGCATCCAGCAGGGTGGCAGGGGGTTTGGAGGCTACACCTTC
CASSIQQGGRGFGGYTF
>-|TRBJ2-3|TRBD2|TRBV11-2
TGTGCCAGCAGCTTTTTAGCGGGCGCTGGGACAGATACGCAGTATTTT
CASSFLAGAGTDTQYF
>once|TRBJ2-7|-|TRBV5-6
TGTGCCAGCAGCGGCCAGGACGAGCAGTACTTC
CASSGQDEQYF
>-|TRBJ2-7|-|TRBV6-5
TGTGCCAGCAAGGGCACAGGCGAGTCCTACGAGCAGTACTTC
CASKGTGESYEQYF
>-|TRBJ1-2|-|TRBV19
TGTGCCAGTACTCCACCACAGGGCTCTAATGGCTACACCTTC
CASTPPQGSNGYTF